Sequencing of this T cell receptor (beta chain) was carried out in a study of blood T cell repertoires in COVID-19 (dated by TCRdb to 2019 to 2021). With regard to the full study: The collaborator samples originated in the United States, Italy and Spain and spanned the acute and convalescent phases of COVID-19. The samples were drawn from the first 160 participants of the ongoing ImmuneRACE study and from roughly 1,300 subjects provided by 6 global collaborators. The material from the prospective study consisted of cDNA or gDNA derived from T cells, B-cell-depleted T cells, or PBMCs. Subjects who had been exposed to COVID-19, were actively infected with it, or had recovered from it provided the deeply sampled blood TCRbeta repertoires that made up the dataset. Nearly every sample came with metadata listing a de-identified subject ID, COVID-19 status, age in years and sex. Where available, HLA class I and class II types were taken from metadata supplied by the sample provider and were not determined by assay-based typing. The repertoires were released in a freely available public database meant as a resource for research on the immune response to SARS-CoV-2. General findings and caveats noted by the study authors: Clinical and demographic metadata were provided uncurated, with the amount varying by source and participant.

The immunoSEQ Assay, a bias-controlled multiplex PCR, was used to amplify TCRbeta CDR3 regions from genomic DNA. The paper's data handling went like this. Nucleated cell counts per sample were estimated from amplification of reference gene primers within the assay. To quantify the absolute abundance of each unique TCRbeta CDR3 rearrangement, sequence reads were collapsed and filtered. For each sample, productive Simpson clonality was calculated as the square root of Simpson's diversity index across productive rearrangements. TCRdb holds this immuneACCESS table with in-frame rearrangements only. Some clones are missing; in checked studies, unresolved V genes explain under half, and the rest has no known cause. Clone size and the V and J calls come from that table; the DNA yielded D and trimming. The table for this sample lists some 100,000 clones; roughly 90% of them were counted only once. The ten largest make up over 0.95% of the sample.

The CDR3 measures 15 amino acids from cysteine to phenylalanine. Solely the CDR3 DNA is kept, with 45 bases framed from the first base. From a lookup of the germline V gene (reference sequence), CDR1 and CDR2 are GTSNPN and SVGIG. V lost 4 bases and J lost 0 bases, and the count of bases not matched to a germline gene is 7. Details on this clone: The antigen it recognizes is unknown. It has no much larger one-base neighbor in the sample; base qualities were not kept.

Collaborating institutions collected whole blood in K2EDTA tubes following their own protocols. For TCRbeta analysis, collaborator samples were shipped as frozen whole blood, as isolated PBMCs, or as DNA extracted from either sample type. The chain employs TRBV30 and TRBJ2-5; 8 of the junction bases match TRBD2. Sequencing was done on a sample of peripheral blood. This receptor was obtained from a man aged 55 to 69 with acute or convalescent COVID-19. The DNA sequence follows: TGTGCCTGGACAGGGGCTAGCGGGTACCAAGAGACCCAGTACTTC. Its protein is CAWTGASGYQETQYF.